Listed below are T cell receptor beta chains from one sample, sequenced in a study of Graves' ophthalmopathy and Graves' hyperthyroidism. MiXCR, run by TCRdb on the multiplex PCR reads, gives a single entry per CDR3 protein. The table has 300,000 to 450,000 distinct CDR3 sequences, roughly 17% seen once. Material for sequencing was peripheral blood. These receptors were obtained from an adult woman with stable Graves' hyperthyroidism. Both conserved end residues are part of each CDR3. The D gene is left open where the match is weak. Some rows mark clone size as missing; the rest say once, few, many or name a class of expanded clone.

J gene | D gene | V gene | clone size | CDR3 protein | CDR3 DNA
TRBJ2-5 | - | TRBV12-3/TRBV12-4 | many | CASSSHTLLGGQYF | TGTGCCAGCAGTTCCCACACCCTGTTGGGCGGCCAGTACTTC
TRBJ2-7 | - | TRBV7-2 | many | CASSFGAGYEQYF | TGTGCCAGCAGCTTCGGCGCGGGCTACGAGCAGTACTTC
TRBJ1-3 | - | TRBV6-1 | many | CASSEVRKGNTIYF | TGTGCCAGCAGTGAAGTGAGAAAGGGAAACACCATATATTTT
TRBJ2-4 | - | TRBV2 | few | CASSGEVAKNIQYF | TGTGCCAGCAGTGGGGAGGTGGCCAAAAACATTCAGTACTTC
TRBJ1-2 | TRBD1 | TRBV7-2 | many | CASSSGQGTEYTF | TGTGCCAGCAGCTCTGGACAGGGTACTGAATACACCTTC
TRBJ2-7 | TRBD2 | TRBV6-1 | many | CASSKQRDSTYEQYF | TGTGCCAGCAGTAAACAGCGGGATTCGACCTACGAGCAGTACTTC
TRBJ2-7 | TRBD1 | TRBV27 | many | CASSSTGTGATEQYF | TGTGCCAGCAGTTCAACCGGGACAGGCGCAACCGAGCAGTACTTC
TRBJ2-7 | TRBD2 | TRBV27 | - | CASGWGGYEQYF | TGTGCCAGCGGCTGGGGGGGCTACGAGCAGTACTTC
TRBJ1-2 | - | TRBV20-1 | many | CSAVYRGANYGYTF | TGCAGTGCTGTCTATCGGGGGGCTAACTATGGCTACACCTTC
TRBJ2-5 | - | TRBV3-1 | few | CASSLQGLGETQYF | TGTGCCAGCAGCCTCCAGGGTTTGGGAGAGACCCAGTACTTC
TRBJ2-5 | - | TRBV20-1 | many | CSARDRKTQYF | TGCAGTGCTAGAGATCGAAAGACCCAGTACTTC
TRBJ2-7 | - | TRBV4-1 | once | CASSQVAQSTYEQYF | TGCGCCAGCAGCCAAGTCGCACAGAGCACCTACGAGCAGTACTTC
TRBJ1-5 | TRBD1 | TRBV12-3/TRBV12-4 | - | CASSSGQGLPQHF | TGTGCCAGCAGCTCTGGACAGGGACTGCCCCAGCATTTT
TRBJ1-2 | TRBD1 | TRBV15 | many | CATSLGTGGQRGYTF | TGTGCCACCAGCCTAGGGACAGGGGGCCAGAGGGGCTACACCTTC
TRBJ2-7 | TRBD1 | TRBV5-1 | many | CASSIGTASYEQYF | TGCGCCAGCAGCATCGGGACAGCCTCCTACGAGCAGTACTTC
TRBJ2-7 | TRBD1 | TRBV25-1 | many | CASSDPKSGTGSEQYF | TGTGCCAGCAGTGATCCAAAGTCCGGGACAGGGTCCGAGCAGTACTTC
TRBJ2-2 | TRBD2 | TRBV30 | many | CAWSRTSGPTGELFF | TGTGCCTGGAGTAGAACTAGCGGACCCACCGGGGAGCTGTTTTTT
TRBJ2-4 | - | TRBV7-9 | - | CASRGGTISSDIQYF | TGTGCCAGCAGGGGAGGAACAATATCATCAGACATTCAGTACTTC
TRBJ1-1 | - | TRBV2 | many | CASSEDADPGGAFF | TGTGCCAGCAGTGAAGATGCAGACCCCGGTGGAGCTTTCTTT
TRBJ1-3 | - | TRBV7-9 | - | CASSAGGLSGNTIYF | TGTGCCAGCAGCGCGGGAGGACTCTCTGGAAACACCATATATTTT
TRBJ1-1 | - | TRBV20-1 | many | CSAPVRVGTEAFF | TGCAGTGCCCCGGTTCGAGTGGGCACTGAAGCTTTCTTT
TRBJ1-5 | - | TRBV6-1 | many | CASSAVTKDQPQHF | TGTGCCAGCAGTGCGGTTACAAAAGATCAGCCCCAGCATTTT
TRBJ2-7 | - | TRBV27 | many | CASSLHAGLREQYF | TGTGCCAGCAGTTTACACGCAGGGCTAAGGGAGCAGTACTTC
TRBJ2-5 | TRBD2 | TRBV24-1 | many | CATSDPGLAGVKETQYF | TGTGCCACCAGTGACCCGGGACTAGCGGGAGTAAAGGAGACCCAGTACTTC
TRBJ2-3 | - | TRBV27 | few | CASSDWSDGNTDTQYF | TGTGCCAGCAGTGACTGGTCCGATGGGAACACAGATACGCAGTATTTT
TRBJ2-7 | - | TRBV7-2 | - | CASSHPGPYEQYF | TGTGCCAGCAGCCACCCCGGGCCCTACGAGCAGTACTTC
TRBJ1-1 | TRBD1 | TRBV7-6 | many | CASSQWDSMNTEAFF | TGTGCCAGCAGCCAATGGGACAGCATGAACACTGAAGCTTTCTTT
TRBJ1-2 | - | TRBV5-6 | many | CASSLGEWGGYGYTF | TGTGCCAGCAGCCTTGGAGAGTGGGGAGGGTATGGCTACACCTTC
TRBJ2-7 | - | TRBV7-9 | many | CASSQRGSYEQYF | TGTGCCAGCAGCCAAAGGGGCTCCTACGAGCAGTACTTC
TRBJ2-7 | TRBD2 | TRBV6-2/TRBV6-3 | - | CASSLTLAGGASYEQYF | TGTGCCAGCAGCTTGACCTTAGCGGGAGGGGCCTCCTACGAGCAGTACTTC
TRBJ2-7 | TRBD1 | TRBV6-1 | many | CASRPGQGYEQYF | TGTGCCAGCAGACCGGGACAGGGCTACGAGCAGTACTTC
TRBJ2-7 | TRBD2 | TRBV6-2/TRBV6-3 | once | CASNLAGDYEQYF | TGTGCCAGCAACCTAGCGGGAGACTACGAGCAGTACTTC
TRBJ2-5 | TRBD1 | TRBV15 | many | CATSTGQGALGETQYF | TGTGCCACCAGCACCGGACAGGGGGCGCTCGGGGAGACCCAGTACTTC
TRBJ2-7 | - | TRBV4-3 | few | CASSQDVWVRSEQYF | TGCGCCAGCAGCCAAGATGTATGGGTCCGCTCCGAGCAGTACTTC
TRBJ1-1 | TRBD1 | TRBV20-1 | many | CSARGLTGDTEAFF | TGCAGTGCTAGAGGCCTCACAGGGGACACTGAAGCTTTCTTT
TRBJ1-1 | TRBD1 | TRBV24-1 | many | CATSTGQGSNTEAFF | TGTGCCACCAGTACCGGACAGGGATCCAACACTGAAGCTTTCTTT
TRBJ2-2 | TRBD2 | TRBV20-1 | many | CSVAGRTGELFF | TGCAGTGTAGCGGGACGCACCGGGGAGCTGTTTTTT